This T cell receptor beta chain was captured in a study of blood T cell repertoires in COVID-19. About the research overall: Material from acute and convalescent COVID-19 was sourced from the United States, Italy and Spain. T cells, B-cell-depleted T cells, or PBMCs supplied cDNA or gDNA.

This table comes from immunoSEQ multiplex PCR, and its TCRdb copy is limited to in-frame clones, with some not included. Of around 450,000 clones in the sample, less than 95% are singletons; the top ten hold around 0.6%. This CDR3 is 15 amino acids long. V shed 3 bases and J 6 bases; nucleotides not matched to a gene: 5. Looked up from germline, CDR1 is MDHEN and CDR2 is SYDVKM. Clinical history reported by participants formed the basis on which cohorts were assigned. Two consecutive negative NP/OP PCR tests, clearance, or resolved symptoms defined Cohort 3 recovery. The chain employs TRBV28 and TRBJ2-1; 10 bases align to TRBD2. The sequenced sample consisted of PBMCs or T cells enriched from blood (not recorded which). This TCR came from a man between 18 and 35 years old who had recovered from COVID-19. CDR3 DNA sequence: TGTGCCAGCAGTTTCCGACTAGCGGGCACCAATGAGCAGTTCTTC. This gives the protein CASSFRLAGTNEQFF.